This T cell receptor (beta chain) comes out of a study of Ad26.COV2.S vaccination and SARS-CoV-2 variants. Across the whole study: The vaccine Ad26.COV2.S was put into the muscle once, or twice with 56 days between.

Trimming stripped 11 bases from V and 6 bases from J, with 20 bases between. The CDR3 totals 13 residues. Germline V gives CDR1 LNHDA, CDR2 SQIVND (reference sequence). Study conclusions and caveats: Participants given vaccine showed non-spike TCR breadth similar to that of placebo recipients. Spike-specific TCR breadth was greater after Ad26.COV2.S than placebo. The TCR-based breadth and depth measures might underestimate overall T cell responses.

Noted treatment: over 15 received Ad26.COV2.S at low or high dose, single or two shots; 5 received placebo; per-sample allocation not given. Sampling took place 63 days after the first vaccine or placebo injection. As to this clone: Antigen specificity is unknown.

The repertoire was sequenced with immunoSEQ multiplex PCR; TCRdb's copy has only in-frame clones and lacks some. The sample lists some 240,000 clones, 70% to 90% seen once, with 2.5% to 3.5% in the top ten. The material sequenced was peripheral blood, taken in a trial of Ad26.COV2.S vaccine versus placebo. The rearrangement uses TRBV19 and TRBJ2-7; D might be TRBD2 (5 bases). The origin of this receptor is a person aged 18 to 65 who received the Ad26.COV2.S COVID-19 vaccine or a placebo. This CDR3 is CAGSDSRYCEQYV. CDR3 bases: TGTGCCGGGAGCGACTCGCGTTATTGCGAGCAGTACGTC.